This T cell receptor (beta chain) was observed in a study of vaccination and CD4 T cells after COVID-19. Across the whole study: The BNT162b2 or mRNA-1273 vaccine was given to participants in two doses.

The CDR3 contains 13 residues. V shed 9 bases and J shed 0 bases, with 11 bases lying between them. The study sequenced cultured CD4+ T cell DNA using the Oncomine TCR Beta short-read assay. In TCRdb, the PCR reads were re-called with MiXCR into one record per CDR3 protein. The table lists around 19,000 distinct CDR3 sequences, more than 50% of them singletons, with 11% in the top ten. General study results and limits: Although the median of SARS-CoV-2-reactive clonotypes rose from roughly 21 to 40, the change was not significant. Convalescent patients had a median about 86% of post-vaccine SARS-CoV-2-reactive clones that were detected only after vaccination, not before it.

This sample's treatment: approximately 9-day PBMC culture with coronavirus spike peptide pools or control peptides (ViraFEST assay). This clonotype was seen only a few times. The antigen remains undetermined. Sequenced sample: CD4+ T cells from blood, cultured in vitro. This receptor was obtained from a human donor who had recovered from COVID-19. The chain employs TRBV12-3 or TRBV12-4 and TRBJ1-1, with D possibly being TRBD1 (5 bases). The DNA of the CDR3 is TGTGCCAGTTCCAGGGTAGTGAACACTGAAGCTTTCTTT. This encodes CASSRVVNTEAFF.